This passage covers 4 T cell receptor beta chains from one sample sequenced in a study of T cell responses to AZD1222 COVID-19 vaccine. This table comes from immunoSEQ multiplex PCR, and its TCRdb copy is limited to in-frame clones, with some not included. Among about 120,000 clones listed, about 90% were seen once. This sample comprised peripheral blood, obtained on day 0 of AZD1222 vaccination. Source of these receptors: an adult in good health.

The rearrangement joins TRBV2 to TRBJ1-1, with D possibly TRBD1 on 6 matching bases. This CDR3 comprises 12 residues. V lost 7 bases to trimming and J lost 6 bases, with 12 bases between them. From germline, CDR1 is SNHLY and CDR2 FYNNEI. CDR3 sequence reads: CASTDRFPEAFF. The CDR3 DNA reads TGTGCCAGCACCGACAGGTTCCCTGAAGCTTTCTTT. The full variable domain, in which reference TRBV2 and TRBJ1-1 provide the parts outside the CDR3, is EPEVTQTPSHQVTQMGQEVILRCVPISNHLYFYWYRQILGQKVEFLVSFYNNEISEKSEIFDDQFSVERPDGSNFTLKIRSTKLEDSAMYFCASTDRFPEAFFGQGTRLTVV.

CDR3: CAWTSGSSSYEQYF. DNA of the CDR3: TGTGCCTGGACTAGCGGGTCGAGCTCCTACGAGCAGTACTTC. V and J are TRBV30 and TRBJ2-7; 8 bases fit TRBD2. The germline V gene encodes CDR1 GTSNPN and CDR2 SVGIG (reference sequence). V lost 4 bases, J lost 0 bases, and 5 bases stayed unmatched. The CDR3 runs to 14 residues.

The CDR3, as DNA: TGTGCCAGTGGCCGTCGGGGCCACACTGAAGCTTTCTTT. Amino acids: CASGRRGHTEAFF. The chain couples TRBV19 to TRBJ1-1; tentative D call: TRBD1 (5 bases). Germline CDR1 is LNHDA and CDR2 is SQIVND (reference sequence). The CDR3 has 13 residues. V lost 8 bases, J lost 3 bases, and 13 bases lay in between.

CDR3 sequence reads: CSVEDGSSYNEQFF. The CDR3 DNA follows: TGCAGCGTTGAGGACGGTAGCTCCTACAATGAGCAGTTCTTC. The V and J genes are TRBV29-1 and TRBJ2-1; D unclear. V lost 3 bases to trimming and J lost 0 bases, with 9 bases between them. The CDR3 totals 14 residues. Germline CDR1 is SQVTM and CDR2 is ANQGSEA.